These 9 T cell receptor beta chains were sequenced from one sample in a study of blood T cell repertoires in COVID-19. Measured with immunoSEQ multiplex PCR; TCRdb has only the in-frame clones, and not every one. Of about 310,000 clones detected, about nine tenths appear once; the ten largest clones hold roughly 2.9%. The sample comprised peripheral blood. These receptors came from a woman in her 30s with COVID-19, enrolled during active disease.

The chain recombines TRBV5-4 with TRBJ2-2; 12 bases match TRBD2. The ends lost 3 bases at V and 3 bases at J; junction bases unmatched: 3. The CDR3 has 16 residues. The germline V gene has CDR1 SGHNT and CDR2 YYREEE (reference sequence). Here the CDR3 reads CASSSSGRADTGELFF. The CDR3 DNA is TGTGCCAGCAGCTCTAGCGGGAGGGCGGACACCGGGGAGCTGTTTTTT.

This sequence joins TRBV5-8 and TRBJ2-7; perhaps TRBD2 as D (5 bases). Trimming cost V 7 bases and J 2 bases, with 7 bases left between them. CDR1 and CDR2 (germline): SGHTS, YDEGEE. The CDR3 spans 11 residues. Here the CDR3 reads CASRDAYEQYF. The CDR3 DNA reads TGTGCCAGCCGGGATGCCTACGAGCAGTACTTC.

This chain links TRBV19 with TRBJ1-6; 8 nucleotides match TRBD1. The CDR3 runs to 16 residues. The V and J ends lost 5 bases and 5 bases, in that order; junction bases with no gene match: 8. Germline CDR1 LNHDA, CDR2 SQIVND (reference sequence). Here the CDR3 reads CASSAQTGADNSPLHF. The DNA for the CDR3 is TGTGCCAGTAGTGCCCAGACAGGGGCGGATAATTCACCCCTCCACTTT.

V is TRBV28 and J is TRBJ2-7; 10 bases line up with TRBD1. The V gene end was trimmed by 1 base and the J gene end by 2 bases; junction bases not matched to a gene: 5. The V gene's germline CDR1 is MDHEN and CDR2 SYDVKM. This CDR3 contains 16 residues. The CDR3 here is CASSLSPGQGTYEQYF. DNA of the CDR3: TGTGCCAGCAGTTTATCCCCGGGACAGGGGACCTACGAGCAGTACTTC.

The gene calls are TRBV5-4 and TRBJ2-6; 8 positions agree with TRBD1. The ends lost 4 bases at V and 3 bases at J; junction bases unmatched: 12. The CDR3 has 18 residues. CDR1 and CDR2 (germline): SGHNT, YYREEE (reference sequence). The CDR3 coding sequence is TGTGCCAGCAGCCCACCAGGGGGCGCGGGTAGTGGGGCCAACGTCCTGACTTTC. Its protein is CASSPPGGAGSGANVLTF. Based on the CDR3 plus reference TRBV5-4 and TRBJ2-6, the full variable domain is ETGVTQSPTHLIKTRGQQVTLRCSSQSGHNTVSWYQQALGQGPQFIFQYYREEENGRGNFPPRFSGLQFPNYSSELNVNALELDDSALYLCASSPPGGAGSGANVLTFGAGSRLTVL.

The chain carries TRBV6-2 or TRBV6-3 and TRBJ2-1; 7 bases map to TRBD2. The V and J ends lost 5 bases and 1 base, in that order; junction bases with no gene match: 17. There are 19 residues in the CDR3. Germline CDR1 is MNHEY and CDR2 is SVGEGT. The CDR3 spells CASSKHLTSGTKSYNEQFF. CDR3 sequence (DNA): TGTGCCAGCAGTAAACATCTTACTTCCGGGACTAAATCCTACAATGAGCAGTTCTTC.

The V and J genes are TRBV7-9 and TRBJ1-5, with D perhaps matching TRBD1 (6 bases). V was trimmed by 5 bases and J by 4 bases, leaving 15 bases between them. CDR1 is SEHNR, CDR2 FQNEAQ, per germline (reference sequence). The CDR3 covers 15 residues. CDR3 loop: CASSGGQGTNQPQHF. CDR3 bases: TGTGCCAGCAGCGGAGGCCAGGGGACAAATCAGCCCCAGCATTTT.

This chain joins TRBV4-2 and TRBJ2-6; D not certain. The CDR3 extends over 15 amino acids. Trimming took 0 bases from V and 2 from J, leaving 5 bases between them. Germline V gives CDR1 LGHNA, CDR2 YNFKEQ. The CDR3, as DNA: TGTGCCAGCAGCCAAGATACTACTGGGGCCAACGTCCTGACTTTC. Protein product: CASSQDTTGANVLTF.

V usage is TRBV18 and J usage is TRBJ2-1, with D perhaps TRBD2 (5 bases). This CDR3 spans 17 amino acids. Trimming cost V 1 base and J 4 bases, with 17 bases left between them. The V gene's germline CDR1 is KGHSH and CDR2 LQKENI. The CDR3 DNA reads TGTGCCAGCTCACCACTGTTCGCGGACGGGGATTACAATGAGCAGTTCTTC. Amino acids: CASSPLFADGDYNEQFF. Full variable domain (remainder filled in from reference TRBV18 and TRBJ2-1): NAGVMQNPRHLVRRRGQEARLRCSPMKGHSHVYWYRQLPEEGLKFMVYLQKENIIDESGMPKERFSAEFPKEGPSILRIQQVVRGDSAAYFCASSPLFADGDYNEQFFGPGTRLTVL.